These 21 T cell receptor beta chains were sequenced from one sample in a study of T cells after yellow fever vaccination. Via MiXCR, TCRdb re-called the 5' RACE reads, giving one row per CDR3 protein. The sample includes over 300,000 distinct CDR3 sequences, around 6.8% of them seen just once. The sequencing used PBMCs, collected about 41 days after the first yellow fever vaccination. The receptors derive from a man younger than 35 who received the YFV17D yellow fever vaccine.

In its sample, this clonotype was seen many times. The rearrangement links TRBV12-3 or TRBV12-4 to TRBJ2-7; a possible D gene is TRBD2 (6 bases). The CDR3 runs 11 residues. V was trimmed by 2 bases and J by 10 bases, leaving 9 bases between them. The CDR3 DNA sequence: TGTGCCAGCAGTTTATCGGGGGATCAGTACTTC. It specifies CASSLSGDQYF.

This clonotype was found a few times. In DNA form, the CDR3 reads TGTGCCAGCAGCCGGGGACTAGCGGGGGGGCGTCATACGCAGTATTTT. It encodes CASSRGLAGGRHTQYF. The chain joins TRBV5-4 to TRBJ2-3; 16 bases line up with TRBD2. J was trimmed by 7 bases and V by 4 bases; bases with no gene match: 6. There are 16 residues in the CDR3. Germline V gene data show CDR1 as SGHNT and CDR2 as YYREEE (reference sequence).

This clonotype has at least ten counts. The chain carries TRBV5-1 and TRBJ1-6, with D uncertain. V was cut by 0 bases and J by 6 bases, with 7 bases left in between. Germline V gene data show CDR1 as SGHRS and CDR2 as YFSETQ. The CDR3 totals 14 residues. In DNA, the CDR3 is TGCGCCAGCAGCTTGGAACAGCCTAATTCACCCCTCCACTTT. Translating gives CASSLEQPNSPLHF.

This rearrangement joins TRBV5-4 to TRBJ2-4; D is undetermined. Germline CDR1 and CDR2: SGHNT and YYREEE (reference sequence). The ends were cut back, 3 bases at V and 5 bases at J, with 3 bases in the middle. CDR3 size: 11 residues. CDR3: CASSWENIQYF. In DNA, the CDR3 is TGTGCCAGCAGCTGGGAAAACATTCAGTACTTC.

In its sample, this clonotype was seen many times. The chain carries TRBV29-1 and TRBJ1-1; 8 nucleotides agree with TRBD1. Germline V CDR1 and CDR2: SQVTM, ANQGSEA. Germline trimming cut 7 bases from V and 3 bases from J; bases unmatched to any gene: 4. There are 12 residues in the CDR3. The CDR3 region is CSAGTGHTEAFF. In DNA, the CDR3 is TGCAGCGCCGGGACAGGACACACTGAAGCTTTCTTT.

This sequence joins TRBV10-3 and TRBJ2-3, with 10 bases fitting TRBD2. This CDR3 contains 13 residues. CDR1 ENHRY and CDR2 SYGVKD come from the germline V gene. The junction had 3 bases not matched to a gene; V was cut back by 6 bases and J by 6 bases. The CDR3 loop is CAIRAGGADTQYF. The CDR3 coding sequence is TGTGCCATCAGAGCGGGGGGGGCCGATACGCAGTATTTT.

The genes are TRBV3-1 and TRBJ2-1; D might be TRBD2 (7 bases). V gave up 0 bases and J gave up 6 bases, with 18 bases separating them. The CDR3 runs to 17 residues. CDR1 and CDR2 (germline): LGHDT, YNNKEL (reference sequence). CDR3 sequence reads: CASSQDLRGGLVNEQFF. CDR3 DNA sequence: TGTGCCAGCAGCCAAGATCTTAGGGGGGGCCTGGTCAATGAGCAGTTCTTC.

This clonotype has ten or more counts. V usage is TRBV6-2 or TRBV6-3 and J usage is TRBJ2-7; either TRBD1 or TRBD2 may fit D (6 bases each). The CDR3 totals 13 residues. V lost 5 bases and J lost 3, with 11 bases in between. Germline values: CDR1 MNHEY, CDR2 SVGEGT. The CDR3 loop is CASSPGALYEQYV. DNA of the CDR3: TGTGCCAGCAGTCCGGGGGCCCTCTACGAGCAGTACGTC.

This clonotype was observed a handful of times. J is TRBJ2-5 and V is TRBV19; TRBD2 might be the D (6 bases). Trimming cost V 2 bases and J 1 base, with 8 bases left between them. Germline V gene sequence: CDR1 LNHDA, CDR2 SQIVND (reference sequence). CDR3 length: 14 residues. The CDR3 bases are TGTGCCAGTAGTATATGGAGGGGCCAAGAGACCCAGTACTTC. Its protein product is CASSIWRGQETQYF.

In this sample, this clonotype turned up a few times. The chain combines TRBV24-1 with TRBJ2-7; D remains unclear. The V gene lost 3 bases and the J gene lost 6 bases, with 32 bases spanning the gap. CDR1 is KGHDR, CDR2 SFDVKD, per germline. This CDR3 region has 20 residues. In DNA form, the CDR3 reads TGTGCCACCAGTGATCCACACGAGGCCCGTGGACGAGGCGGCAGGCTCGAGCAGTACTTC. It codes for CATSDPHEARGRGGRLEQYF.

The CDR3 nucleotides read TGCAGCGTTCCGGGGACCGGGGAGCTGTTTTTT. Translating gives CSVPGTGELFF. This sequence joins TRBV29-1 and TRBJ2-2; maybe TRBD2 (5 bases). V was clipped by 5 bases and J by 5 bases, with 6 bases between them. The V gene's germline CDR1 is SQVTM and CDR2 ANQGSEA. CDR3 length equals 11 residues.

The chain couples TRBV25-1 to TRBJ1-1; perhaps TRBD1 as D (5 bases). Per germline, CDR1 MGHDK and CDR2 SYGVNS. Deletions cut 8 bases from V and 4 bases from J, with 11 bases between. The CDR3 runs to 12 residues. CDR3 sequence reads: CASAGIATEAFF. The CDR3 nucleotides are TGTGCCAGCGCAGGGATTGCCACTGAAGCTTTCTTT.

J is TRBJ2-1 and V is TRBV20-1, with D possibly TRBD1 on 5 matching bases. The CDR3 is made up of 14 amino acids. Germline CDR1 DFQATT, CDR2 SNEGSKA (reference sequence). The V end was cut by 3 bases, the J end by 10 bases, with 19 bases between. As DNA, the CDR3 is TGCAGTGCTAGTTTCACAGGCGGCCTGTTAGAGCAGTTCTTC. This translates into CSASFTGGLLEQFF.

This clonotype came up a few times. The chain is built from TRBV24-1 and TRBJ2-5, with 11 bases matching TRBD1. Germline loops: CDR1 KGHDR, CDR2 SFDVKD. Losses at the gene ends were 3 bases for V and 4 bases for J; bases not matched to a gene: 6. The length of the CDR3 is 16 residues. CDR3 sequence (DNA): TGTGCCACCAGTGATATGACCGGGACAGGGGGAGAGACCCAGTACTTC. As protein: CATSDMTGTGGETQYF.

The table lists this clonotype with many counts. The gene calls are TRBV15 and TRBJ2-5; D ambiguous. The germline V gene has CDR1 LNHNV and CDR2 YYDKDF (reference sequence). Trimming pared 0 bases from V and 4 bases from J, leaving 9 bases between. The CDR3 length is 14 residues. The CDR3 region is CATSRDSGRETQYF. CDR3 DNA sequence: TGTGCCACCAGCAGAGATTCTGGCAGAGAGACCCAGTACTTC.

The table lists this clonotype with a few counts. The chain joins TRBV6-1 to TRBJ2-7, with D possibly TRBD1 on 6 matching bases. V dropped 5 bases and J dropped 0 bases, with 17 bases sitting between them. CDR1 MNHNS and CDR2 SASEGT come from the germline V gene. This CDR3 has 16 residues. This CDR3 reads CASSLQQGSGSYEQYF. For the CDR3, the DNA is TGTGCCAGCAGTCTTCAACAGGGATCTGGCTCCTACGAGCAGTACTTC.

This clonotype has more than one count but fewer than ten. This rearrangement joins TRBV28 to TRBJ2-5; 9 positions agree with TRBD2. The CDR3 is made up of 18 amino acids. With 6 bases clipped from V and 3 bases from J, the junction kept 17 bases outside the gene matches. CDR1 MDHEN and CDR2 SYDVKM come from the germline V gene. CDR3 region: CASSLVGGLTSGKETQYF. In DNA, the CDR3 is TGTGCCAGCAGCCTCGTCGGGGGCTTGACTAGCGGAAAAGAGACCCAGTACTTC. Using reference TRBV28 and TRBJ2-5 for the parts outside the CDR3, the full variable domain is DVKVTQSSRYLVKRTGEKVFLECVQDMDHENMFWYRQDPGLGLRLIYFSYDVKMKEKGDIPEGYSVSREKKERFSLILESASTNQTSMYLCASSLVGGLTSGKETQYFGPGTRLLVL.

Note on this clonotype: A much larger clone lies a single base off, so this may be a read error. The V call is TRBV9, the J call TRBJ2-1; 9 nucleotides match TRBD2. The CDR3 runs 14 residues. Germline V CDR1 and CDR2: SGDLS, YYNGEE. This CDR3 is CASSPVIAGDEQCF. As DNA, the CDR3 is TGTGCCAGCAGCCCCGTTATAGCGGGGGATGAGCAGTGCTTC.

This clonotype was counted between two and nine times. The genes are TRBV5-1 and TRBJ1-4, with D tentatively TRBD1 (6 bases). From germline, CDR1 is SGHRS and CDR2 YFSETQ. V lost 1 base to trimming and J lost 5 bases, with 12 bases between them. The CDR3 loop spans 15 amino acids. CDR3 sequence reads: CASSLTGQGNEKLFF. DNA of the CDR3: TGCGCCAGCAGCTTGACAGGGCAAGGGAATGAAAAACTGTTTTTT.

This clonotype has just a few counts. The chain carries TRBV5-1 and TRBJ2-3; tentatively, D is TRBD1 (6 bases). V was trimmed by 5 bases and J by 2 bases, leaving 15 bases between them. Germline V gene lookup returns CDR1 SGHRS and CDR2 YFSETQ. This CDR3 comprises 15 residues. The CDR3: CASRRRDTFTDTQYF. DNA for the CDR3: TGCGCCAGCAGACGCCGGGACACTTTCACAGATACGCAGTATTTT.

The chain carries TRBV30 and TRBJ2-5; D is undetermined. Germline-derived CDR1 and CDR2 are GTSNPN and SVGIG (reference sequence). V lost 8 bases and J 0 bases, leaving 13 bases between the germline ends. CDR3 length equals 13 residues. Here the CDR3 DNA reads TGTGCCCACGCCGGTGGCTACCAAGAGACCCAGTACTTC. Its protein is CAHAGGYQETQYF.